The entry below gives a single T cell receptor (beta chain) sequence along with its context. The ends were cut back, 4 bases at V and 6 bases at J, with 18 bases in the middle. Germline CDR1 and CDR2: LGHDT and YNNKEL (reference sequence). The CDR3 consists of 16 residues. The sample is drawn from a study of T cell repertoires in cytomegalovirus infection. TCRdb re-derived calls from the reads in MiXCR, one entry per CDR3 protein. The data show more than 150,000 distinct CDR3 sequences, roughly 28% seen once. The gene calls are TRBV3-1 and TRBJ2-2; D remains ambiguous. This TCR came from a human donor in good health (CMV status not recorded). Some clones in this sample may be carry-over from other donors' samples. The sequenced sample consisted of PBMCs. CDR3 sequence reads: CASSPMVLGSAGELFF. DNA of the CDR3: TGTGCCAGCAGCCCCATGGTGTTAGGATCCGCCGGGGAGCTGTTTTTT.